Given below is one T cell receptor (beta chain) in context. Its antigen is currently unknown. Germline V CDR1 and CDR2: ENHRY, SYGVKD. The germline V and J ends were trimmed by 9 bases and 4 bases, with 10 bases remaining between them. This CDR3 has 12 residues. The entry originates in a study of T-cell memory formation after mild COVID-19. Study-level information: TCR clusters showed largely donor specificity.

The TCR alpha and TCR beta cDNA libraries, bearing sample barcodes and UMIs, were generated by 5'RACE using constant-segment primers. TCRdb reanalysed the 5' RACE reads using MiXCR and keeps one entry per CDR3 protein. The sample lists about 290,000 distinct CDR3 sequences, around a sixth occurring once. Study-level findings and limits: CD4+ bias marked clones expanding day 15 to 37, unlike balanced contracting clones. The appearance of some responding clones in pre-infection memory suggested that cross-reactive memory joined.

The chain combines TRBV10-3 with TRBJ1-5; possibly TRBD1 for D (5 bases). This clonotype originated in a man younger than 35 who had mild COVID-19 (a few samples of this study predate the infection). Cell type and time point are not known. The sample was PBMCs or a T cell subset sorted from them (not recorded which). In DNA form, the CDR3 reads TGTGCCATAGCACAGGAAAATCAGCCCCAGCATTTT. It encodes CAIAQENQPQHF.